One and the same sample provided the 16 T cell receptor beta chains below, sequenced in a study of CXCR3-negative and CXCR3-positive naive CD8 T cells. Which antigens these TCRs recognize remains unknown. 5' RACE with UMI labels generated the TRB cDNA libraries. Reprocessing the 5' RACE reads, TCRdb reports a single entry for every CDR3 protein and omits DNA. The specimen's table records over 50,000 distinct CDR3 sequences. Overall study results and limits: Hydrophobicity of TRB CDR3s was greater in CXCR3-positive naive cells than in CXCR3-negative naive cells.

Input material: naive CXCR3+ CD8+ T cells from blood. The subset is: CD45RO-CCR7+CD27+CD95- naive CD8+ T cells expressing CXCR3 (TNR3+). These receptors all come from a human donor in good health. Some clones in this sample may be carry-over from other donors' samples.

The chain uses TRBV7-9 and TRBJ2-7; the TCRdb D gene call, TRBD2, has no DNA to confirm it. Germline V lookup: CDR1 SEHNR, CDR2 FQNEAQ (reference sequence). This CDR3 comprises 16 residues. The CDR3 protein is CASSFSVGLPSYEQYF.

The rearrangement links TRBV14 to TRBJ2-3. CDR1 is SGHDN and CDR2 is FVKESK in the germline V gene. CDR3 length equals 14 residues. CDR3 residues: CASSQDSTTDTQYF. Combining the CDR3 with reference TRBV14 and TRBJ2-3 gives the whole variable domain EAGVTQFPSHSVIEKGQTVTLRCDPISGHDNLYWYRRVMGKEIKFLLHFVKESKQDESGMPNNRFLAERTGGTYSTLKVQPAELEDSGVYFCASSQDSTTDTQYFGPGTRLTVL.

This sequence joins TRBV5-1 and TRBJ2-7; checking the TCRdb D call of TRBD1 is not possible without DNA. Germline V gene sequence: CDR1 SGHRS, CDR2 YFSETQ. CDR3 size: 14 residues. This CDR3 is CASSFLTGSYEQYF.

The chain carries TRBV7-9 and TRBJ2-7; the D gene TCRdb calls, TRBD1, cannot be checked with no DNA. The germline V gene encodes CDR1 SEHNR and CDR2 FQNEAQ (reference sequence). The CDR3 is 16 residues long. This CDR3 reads CASSIDRAASSYEQYF.

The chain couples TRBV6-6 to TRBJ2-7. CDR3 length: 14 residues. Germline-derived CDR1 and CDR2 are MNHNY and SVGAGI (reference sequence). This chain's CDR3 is CASSPMDSSYEQYF.

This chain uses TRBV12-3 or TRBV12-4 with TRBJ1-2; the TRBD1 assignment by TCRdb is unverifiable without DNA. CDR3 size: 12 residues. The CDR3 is CASRQGQGDYTF.

The CDR3 region is CASSHPGRVDGYTF. This chain connects TRBV12-3 or TRBV12-4 to TRBJ1-2; TCRdb designates TRBD1, a call that cannot be tested without DNA. This CDR3 has 14 amino acids.

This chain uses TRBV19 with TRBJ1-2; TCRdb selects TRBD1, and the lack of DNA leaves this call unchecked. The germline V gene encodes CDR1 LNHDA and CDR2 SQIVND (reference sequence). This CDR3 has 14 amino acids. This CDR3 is CASSIPSGAYGYTF.

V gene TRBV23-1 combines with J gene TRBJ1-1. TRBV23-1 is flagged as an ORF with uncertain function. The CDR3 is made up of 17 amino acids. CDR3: CASSQSPGRTMNTEAFF.

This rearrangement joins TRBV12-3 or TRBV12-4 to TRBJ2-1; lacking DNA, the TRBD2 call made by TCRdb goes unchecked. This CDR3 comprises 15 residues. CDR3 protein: CASSPTSEDNNEQFF.

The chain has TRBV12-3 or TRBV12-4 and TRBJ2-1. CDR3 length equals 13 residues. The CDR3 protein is CASRGQAYNEQFF.

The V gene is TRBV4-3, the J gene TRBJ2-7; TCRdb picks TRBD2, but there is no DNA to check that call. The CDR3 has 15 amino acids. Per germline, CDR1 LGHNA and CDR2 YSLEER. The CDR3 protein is CASIQDSGGGYEQYF.

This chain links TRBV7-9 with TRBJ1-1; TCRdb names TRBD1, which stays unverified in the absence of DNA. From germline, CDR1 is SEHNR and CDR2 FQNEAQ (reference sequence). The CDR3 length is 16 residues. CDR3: CASSLGVEGAWTEAFF.

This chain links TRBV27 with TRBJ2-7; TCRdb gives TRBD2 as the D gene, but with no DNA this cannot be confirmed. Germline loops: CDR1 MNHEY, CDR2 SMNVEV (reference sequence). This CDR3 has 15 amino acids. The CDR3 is CASSTPSGWGYEQYF.

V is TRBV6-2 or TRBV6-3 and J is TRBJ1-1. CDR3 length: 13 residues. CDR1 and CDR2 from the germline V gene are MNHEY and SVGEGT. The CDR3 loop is CASSGPINTEAFF.

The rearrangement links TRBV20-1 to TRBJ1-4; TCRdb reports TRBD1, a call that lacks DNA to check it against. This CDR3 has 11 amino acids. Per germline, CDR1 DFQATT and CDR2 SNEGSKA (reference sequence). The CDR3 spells CSARDSRGLFF.